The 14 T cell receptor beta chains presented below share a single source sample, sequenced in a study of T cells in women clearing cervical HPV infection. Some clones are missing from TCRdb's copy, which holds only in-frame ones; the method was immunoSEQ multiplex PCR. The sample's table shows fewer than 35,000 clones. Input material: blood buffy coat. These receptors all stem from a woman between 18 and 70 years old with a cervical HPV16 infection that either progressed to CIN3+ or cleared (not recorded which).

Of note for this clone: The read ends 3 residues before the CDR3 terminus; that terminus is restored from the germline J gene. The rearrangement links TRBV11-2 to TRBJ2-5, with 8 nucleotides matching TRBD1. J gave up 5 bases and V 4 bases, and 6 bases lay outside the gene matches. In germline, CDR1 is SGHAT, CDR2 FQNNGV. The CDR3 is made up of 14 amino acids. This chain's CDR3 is CASSSDRGRETQYF. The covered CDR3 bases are TGTGCCAGCAGCTCCGACAGGGGACGGGAGACC.

CDR3 DNA (partial): TGCAGTGCTAGAGATGAAGGCAGGGCATTAGCTAACTATGGC. The encoded protein is CSARDEGRALANYG. In full, the CDR3 reads CSARDEGRALANYGYTF. The V and J genes are TRBV20-1 and TRBJ1-2; a possible D gene is TRBD1 (5 bases). Sequencing ends 3 residues short of the CDR3 end; the germline J gene provides the rest. The CDR3 runs to 17 residues. The germline V and J ends were trimmed by 0 bases and 0 bases, with 17 bases remaining between them. The V gene's germline CDR1 is DFQATT and CDR2 SNEGSKA (reference sequence).

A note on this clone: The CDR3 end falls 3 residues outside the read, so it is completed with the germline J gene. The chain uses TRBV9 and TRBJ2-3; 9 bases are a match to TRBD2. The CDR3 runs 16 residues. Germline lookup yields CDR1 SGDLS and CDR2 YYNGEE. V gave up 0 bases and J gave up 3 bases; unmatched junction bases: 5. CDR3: CASSVGSSGATDTQYF. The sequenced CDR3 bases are TGTGCCAGCAGCGTAGGCTCTAGCGGGGCAACAGATACG.

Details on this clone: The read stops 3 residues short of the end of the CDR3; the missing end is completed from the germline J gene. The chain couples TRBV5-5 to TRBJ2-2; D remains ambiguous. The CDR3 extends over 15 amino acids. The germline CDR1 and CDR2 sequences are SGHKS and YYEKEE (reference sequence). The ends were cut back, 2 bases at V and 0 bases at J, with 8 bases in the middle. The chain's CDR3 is CASSLSITNTGELFF. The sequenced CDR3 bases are TGTGCCAGCAGCTTAAGCATTACGAACACCGGGGAG.

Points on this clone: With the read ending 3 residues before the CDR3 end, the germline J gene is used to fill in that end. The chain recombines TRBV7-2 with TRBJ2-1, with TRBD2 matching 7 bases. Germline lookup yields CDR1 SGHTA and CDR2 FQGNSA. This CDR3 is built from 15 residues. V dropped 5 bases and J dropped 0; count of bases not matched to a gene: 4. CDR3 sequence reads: CASSPSGSSYNEQFF. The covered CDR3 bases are TGTGCCAGCAGCCCTAGCGGTAGCTCCTACAATGAG.

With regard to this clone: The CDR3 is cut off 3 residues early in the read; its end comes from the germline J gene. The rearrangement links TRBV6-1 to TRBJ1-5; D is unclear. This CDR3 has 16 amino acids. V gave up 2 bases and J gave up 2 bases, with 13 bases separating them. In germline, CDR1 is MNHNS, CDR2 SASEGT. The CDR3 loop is CASSESEGPGNQPQHF. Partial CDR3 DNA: TGTGCCAGCAGTGAATCGGAGGGTCCGGGCAATCAGCCC.

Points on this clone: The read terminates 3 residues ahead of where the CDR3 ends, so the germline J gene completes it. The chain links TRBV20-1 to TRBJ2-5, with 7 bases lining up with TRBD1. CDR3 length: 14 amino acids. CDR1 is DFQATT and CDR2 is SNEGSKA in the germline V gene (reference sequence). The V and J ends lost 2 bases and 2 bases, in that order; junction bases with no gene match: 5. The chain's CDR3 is CSARPGTVQETQYF. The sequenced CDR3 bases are TGCAGTGCTAGACCGGGGACAGTACAAGAGACC.

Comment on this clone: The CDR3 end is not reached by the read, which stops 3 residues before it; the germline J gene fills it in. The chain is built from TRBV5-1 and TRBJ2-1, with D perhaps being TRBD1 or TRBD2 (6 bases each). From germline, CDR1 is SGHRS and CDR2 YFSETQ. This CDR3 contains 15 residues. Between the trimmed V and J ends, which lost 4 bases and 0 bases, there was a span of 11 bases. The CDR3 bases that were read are TGCGCCAGCAGCCGCGGGACAAACTCCTACAATGAG. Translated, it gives CASSRGTNSYNE. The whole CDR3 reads CASSRGTNSYNEQFF.

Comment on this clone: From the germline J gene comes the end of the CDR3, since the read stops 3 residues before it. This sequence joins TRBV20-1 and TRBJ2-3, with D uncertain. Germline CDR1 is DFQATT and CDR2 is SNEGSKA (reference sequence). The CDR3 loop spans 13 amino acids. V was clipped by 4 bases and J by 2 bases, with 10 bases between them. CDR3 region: CSAKPRNTDTQYF. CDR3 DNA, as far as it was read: TGCAGTGCTAAGCCTAGGAACACAGATACG.

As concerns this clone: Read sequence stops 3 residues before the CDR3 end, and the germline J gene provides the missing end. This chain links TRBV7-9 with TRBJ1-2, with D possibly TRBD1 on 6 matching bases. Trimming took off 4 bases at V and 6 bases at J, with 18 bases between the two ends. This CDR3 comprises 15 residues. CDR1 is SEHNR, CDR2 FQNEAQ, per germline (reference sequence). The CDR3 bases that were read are TGTGCCAGCAGCTCCTTGAGGACAGCCCCTGATGGC. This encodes CASSSLRTAPDG. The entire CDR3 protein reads CASSSLRTAPDGYTF.

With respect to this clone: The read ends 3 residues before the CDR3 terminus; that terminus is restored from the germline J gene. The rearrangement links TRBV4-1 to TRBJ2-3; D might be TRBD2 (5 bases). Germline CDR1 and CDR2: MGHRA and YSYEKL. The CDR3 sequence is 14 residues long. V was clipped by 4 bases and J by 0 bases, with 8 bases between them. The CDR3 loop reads CASSLRVSTDTQYF. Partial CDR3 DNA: TGCGCCAGCAGCCTGCGGGTCAGCACAGATACG.

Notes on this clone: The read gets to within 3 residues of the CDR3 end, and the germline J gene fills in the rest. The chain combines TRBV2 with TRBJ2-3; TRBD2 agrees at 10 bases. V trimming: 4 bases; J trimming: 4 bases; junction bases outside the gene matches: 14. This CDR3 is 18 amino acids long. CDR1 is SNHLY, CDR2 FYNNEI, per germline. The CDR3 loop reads CASSGRSSGGYGADTQYF. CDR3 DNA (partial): TGTGCCAGCAGTGGAAGGAGTAGCGGGGGGTACGGAGCAGATACG.

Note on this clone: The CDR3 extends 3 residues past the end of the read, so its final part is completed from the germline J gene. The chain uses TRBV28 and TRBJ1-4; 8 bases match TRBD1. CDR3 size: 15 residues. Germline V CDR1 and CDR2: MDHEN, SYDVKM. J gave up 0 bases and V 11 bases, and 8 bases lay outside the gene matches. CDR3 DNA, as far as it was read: TGTGCCGTACAGGGGGACGGTACAACTAATGAAAAA. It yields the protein CAVQGDGTTNEK. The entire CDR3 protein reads CAVQGDGTTNEKLFF.

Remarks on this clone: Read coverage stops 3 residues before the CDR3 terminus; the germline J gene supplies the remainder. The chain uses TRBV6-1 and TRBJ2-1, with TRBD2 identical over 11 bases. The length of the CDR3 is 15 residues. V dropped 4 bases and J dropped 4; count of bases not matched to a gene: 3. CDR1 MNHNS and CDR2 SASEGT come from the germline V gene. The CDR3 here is CASSARTSGYNEQFF. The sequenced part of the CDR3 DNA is TGTGCCAGCAGTGCGAGGACTAGCGGGTACAATGAG.